The present T cell receptor (beta chain) was sequenced within a study of shared clonotypes between healthy human individuals. General study findings and limits: Although depth was large, rarefaction showed that sequencing of the sorted subsets was incomplete.

Germline lookup yields CDR1 SQVTM and CDR2 ANQGSEA. V was pared by 6 bases and J by 9 bases, with 20 bases between. This CDR3 is built from 13 residues. With respect to this clone: Its antigen remains unidentified.

Sequencing was performed with immunoSEQ multiplex PCR; in TCRdb, only in-frame clones are kept and a portion is missing. The table has hundreds of thousands of clones, about nine tenths seen once. Sequencing was done on a sample of memory CD8+ T cells sorted from blood. The subset: CD45RO+ cells pooled with CCR7-negative TemRA cells. The sequence was obtained from a man between 18 and 35 years old in good health. V and J are TRBV29-1 and TRBJ1-2; D remains ambiguous. CDR3 DNA sequence: TGCAGCGTAAGGAGACCCTCTGCGTATCGCTACACCTTC. As protein: CSVRRPSAYRYTF.